The clone carrying this TCR beta chain was recorded many times. This specimen belongs to a study of human T cells and chemical hapten exposure. The wider study: Sensitization used 2% DPC on 2 cm by 2 cm upper inner arm skin. Alopecia areata, totalis or universalis affected patients, mainly female.

Per the authors' pipeline: From approximately 21,000 to 630,000 TCRs were found per sample, with a median of about 96,000. TCRdb ran MiXCR on the RACE reads and lists one entry per CDR3 protein. TCRdb, rather than the study authors, made the V and J calls. The sample lists some 83,000 distinct CDR3 sequences, around 11% occurring once. As to time point: patch test 1, 2 weeks after DPC sensitization. Treatment in this sample: therapeutic diphenylcyclopropenone sensitization with weekly scalp DPC. The source was whole blood, collected in connection with sensitization to the hapten diphenylcyclopropenone (DPC). The TCR sequence derives from a woman in her fifties or sixties with alopecia areata. Some clones in this sample may be carry-over from other donors' samples.

The CDR3 nucleotides are TGTGCCAGCAGCTCGTACGGGACTAGCGGAACCTACGAGCAGTACTTC. Residues: CASSSYGTSGTYEQYF. The chain joins TRBV7-2 to TRBJ2-7; 11 bases line up with TRBD2. The CDR3 length is 16 residues. Trimming removed 4 bases from V and 2 bases from J; junction bases left unmatched: 7. Germline V gene sequence: CDR1 SGHTA, CDR2 FQGNSA.